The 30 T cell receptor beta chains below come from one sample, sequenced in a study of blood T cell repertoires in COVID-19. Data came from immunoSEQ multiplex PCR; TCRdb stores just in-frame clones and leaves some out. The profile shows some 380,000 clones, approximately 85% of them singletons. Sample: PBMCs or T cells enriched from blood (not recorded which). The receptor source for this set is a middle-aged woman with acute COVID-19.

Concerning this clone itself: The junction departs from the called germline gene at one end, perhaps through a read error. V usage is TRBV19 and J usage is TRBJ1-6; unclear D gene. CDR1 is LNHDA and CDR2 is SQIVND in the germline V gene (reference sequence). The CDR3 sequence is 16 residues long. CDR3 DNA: TGCGCCAGTAGTATAGGACGGGGAGGGATTAATTCACCCCTCCACTTT. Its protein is CASSIGRGGINSPLHF. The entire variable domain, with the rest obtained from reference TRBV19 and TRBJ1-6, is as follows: DGGITQSPKYLFRKEGQNVTLSCEQNLNHDAMYWYRQDPGQGLRLIYYSQIVNDFQKGDIAEGYSVSREKKESFPLTVTSAQKNPTAFYLCASSIGRGGINSPLHFGNGTRLTVT.

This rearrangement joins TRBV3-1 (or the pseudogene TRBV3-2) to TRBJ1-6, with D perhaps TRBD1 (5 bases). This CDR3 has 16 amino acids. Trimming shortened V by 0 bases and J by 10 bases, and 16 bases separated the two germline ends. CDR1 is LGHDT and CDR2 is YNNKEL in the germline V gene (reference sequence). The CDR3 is CASSQDYPGTSSPLHF. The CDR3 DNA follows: TGTGCCAGCAGCCAAGATTATCCCGGGACTTCCTCACCCCTCCACTTT.

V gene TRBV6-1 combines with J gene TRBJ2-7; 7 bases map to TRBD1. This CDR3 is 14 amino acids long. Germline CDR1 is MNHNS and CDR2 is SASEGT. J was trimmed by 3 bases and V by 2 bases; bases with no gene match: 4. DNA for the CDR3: TGTGCCAGCAGTGAACGTCGGACAGGCTACGAGCAGTACTTC. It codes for CASSERRTGYEQYF.

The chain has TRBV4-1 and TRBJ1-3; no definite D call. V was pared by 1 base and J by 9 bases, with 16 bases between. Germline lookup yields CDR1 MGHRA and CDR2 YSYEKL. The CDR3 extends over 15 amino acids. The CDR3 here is CASSQADRETGTIYF. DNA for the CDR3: TGCGCCAGCAGCCAAGCCGATCGGGAAACGGGCACCATATATTTT.

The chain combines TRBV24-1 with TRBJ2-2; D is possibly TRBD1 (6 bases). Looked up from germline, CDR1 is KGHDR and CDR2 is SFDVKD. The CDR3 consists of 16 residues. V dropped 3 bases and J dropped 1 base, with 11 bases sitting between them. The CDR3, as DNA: TGTGCCACCAGTGATCCCGGGACACTGAACACCGGGGAGCTGTTTTTT. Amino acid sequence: CATSDPGTLNTGELFF.

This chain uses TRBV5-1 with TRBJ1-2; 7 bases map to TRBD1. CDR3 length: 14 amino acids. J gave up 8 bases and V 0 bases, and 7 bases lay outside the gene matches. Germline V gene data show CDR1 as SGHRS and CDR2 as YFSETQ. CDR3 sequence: CASSLAGQDGGYTF. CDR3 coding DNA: TGCGCCAGCAGCTTGGCCGGACAGGACGGGGGCTACACCTTC.

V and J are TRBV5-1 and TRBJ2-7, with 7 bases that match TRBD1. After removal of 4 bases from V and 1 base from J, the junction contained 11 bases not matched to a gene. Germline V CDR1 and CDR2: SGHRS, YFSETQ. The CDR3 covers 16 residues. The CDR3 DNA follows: TGCGCCAGCAGCACCTCCGGGACAGCTAGGTCCTACGAGCAGTACTTC. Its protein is CASSTSGTARSYEQYF.

The CDR3 DNA is TGTGCCAGCAATGGCGTAGCGGGGGGCCGTTTTAGCTCCTACAATGAGCAGTTCTTC. Translated: CASNGVAGGRFSSYNEQFF. The chain couples TRBV2 to TRBJ2-1; TRBD2 matches 10 bases. J was trimmed by 0 bases and V by 7 bases; bases with no gene match: 15. Germline V gene sequence: CDR1 SNHLY, CDR2 FYNNEI. This CDR3 region has 19 residues.

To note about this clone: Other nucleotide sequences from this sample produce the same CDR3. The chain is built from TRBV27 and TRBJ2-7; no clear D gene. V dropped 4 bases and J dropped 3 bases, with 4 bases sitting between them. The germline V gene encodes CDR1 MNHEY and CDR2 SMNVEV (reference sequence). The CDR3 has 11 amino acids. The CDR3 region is CASSSSYEQYF. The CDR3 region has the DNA TGTGCCAGCAGTTCTAGCTACGAGCAGTACTTC.

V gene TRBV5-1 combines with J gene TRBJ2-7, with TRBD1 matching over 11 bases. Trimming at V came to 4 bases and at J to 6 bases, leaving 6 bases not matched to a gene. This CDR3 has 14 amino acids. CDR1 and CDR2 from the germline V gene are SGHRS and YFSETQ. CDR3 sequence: CASSLGQGAAEQYF. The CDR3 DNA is TGCGCCAGCAGCCTCGGACAGGGGGCGGCCGAGCAGTACTTC.

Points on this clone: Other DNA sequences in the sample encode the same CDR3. In DNA, the CDR3 is TGTGCCAGCAGCTTGGAGGGGGGGAATCAGCCCCAGCATTTT. This sequence encodes CASSLEGGNQPQHF. J is TRBJ1-5 and V is TRBV5-5; a weak D match, TRBD1 (6 bases). Germline V CDR1 and CDR2: SGHKS, YYEKEE (reference sequence). Trimming stripped 0 bases from V and 4 bases from J, with 8 bases between. The CDR3 is 14 residues long.

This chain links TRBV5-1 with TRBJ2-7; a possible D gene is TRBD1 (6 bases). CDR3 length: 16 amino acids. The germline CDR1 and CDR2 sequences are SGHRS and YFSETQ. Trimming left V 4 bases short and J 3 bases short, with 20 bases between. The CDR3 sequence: CASSTDPGTNYYEQYF. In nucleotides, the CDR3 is TGCGCCAGCAGCACCGACCCCGGGACAAACTACTACGAGCAGTACTTC.

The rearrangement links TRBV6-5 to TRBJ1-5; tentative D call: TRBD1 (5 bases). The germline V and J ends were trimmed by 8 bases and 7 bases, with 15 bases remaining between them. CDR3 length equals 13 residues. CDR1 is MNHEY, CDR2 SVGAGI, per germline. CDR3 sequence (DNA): TGTGCCAGCGGACGCAGGGTCGGGCAGCCCCAGCATTTT. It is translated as CASGRRVGQPQHF.

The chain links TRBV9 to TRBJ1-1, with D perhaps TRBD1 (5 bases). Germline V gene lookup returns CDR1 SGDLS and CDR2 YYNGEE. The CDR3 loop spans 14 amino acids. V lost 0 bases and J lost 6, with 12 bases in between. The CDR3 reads CASSVEPGRSEAFF. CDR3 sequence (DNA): TGTGCCAGCAGCGTAGAGCCAGGGCGGTCTGAAGCTTTCTTT.

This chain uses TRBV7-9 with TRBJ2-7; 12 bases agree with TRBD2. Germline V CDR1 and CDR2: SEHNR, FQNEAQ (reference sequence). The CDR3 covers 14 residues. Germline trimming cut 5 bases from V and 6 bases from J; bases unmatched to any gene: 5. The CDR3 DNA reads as TGTGCCAGCAGCACCCTGACTAGCGGGGGCGAGCAGTACTTC. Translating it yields CASSTLTSGGEQYF.

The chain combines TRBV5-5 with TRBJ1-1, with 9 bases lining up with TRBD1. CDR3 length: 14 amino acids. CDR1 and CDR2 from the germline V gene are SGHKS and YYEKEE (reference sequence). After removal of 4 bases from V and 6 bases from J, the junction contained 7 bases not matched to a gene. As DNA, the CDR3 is TGTGCCAGCAGCCATGGGGACAGGGCCTCTGAAGCTTTCTTT. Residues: CASSHGDRASEAFF.

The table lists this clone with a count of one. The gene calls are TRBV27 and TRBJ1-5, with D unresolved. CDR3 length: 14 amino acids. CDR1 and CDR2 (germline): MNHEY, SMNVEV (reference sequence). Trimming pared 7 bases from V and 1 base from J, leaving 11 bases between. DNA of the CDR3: TGTGCCAGCAACCCCAGAGGAAGCAATCAGCCCCAGCATTTT. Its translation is CASNPRGSNQPQHF.

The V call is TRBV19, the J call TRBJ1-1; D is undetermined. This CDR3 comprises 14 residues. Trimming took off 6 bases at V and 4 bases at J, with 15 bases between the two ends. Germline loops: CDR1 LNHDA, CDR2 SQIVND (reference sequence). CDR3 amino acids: CASRTADLGTEAFF. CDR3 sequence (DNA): TGTGCCAGTAGGACGGCGGATCTGGGCACTGAAGCTTTCTTT.

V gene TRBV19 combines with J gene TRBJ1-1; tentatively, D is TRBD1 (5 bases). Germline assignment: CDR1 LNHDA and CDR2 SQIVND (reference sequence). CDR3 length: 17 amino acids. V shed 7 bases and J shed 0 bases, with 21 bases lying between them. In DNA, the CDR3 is TGTGCCAGTAACGATCGCGGGAGGGGATCAATGAACACTGAAGCTTTCTTT. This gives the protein CASNDRGRGSMNTEAFF. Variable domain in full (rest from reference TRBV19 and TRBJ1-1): DGGITQSPKYLFRKEGQNVTLSCEQNLNHDAMYWYRQDPGQGLRLIYYSQIVNDFQKGDIAEGYSVSREKKESFPLTVTSAQKNPTAFYLCASNDRGRGSMNTEAFFGQGTRLTVV.

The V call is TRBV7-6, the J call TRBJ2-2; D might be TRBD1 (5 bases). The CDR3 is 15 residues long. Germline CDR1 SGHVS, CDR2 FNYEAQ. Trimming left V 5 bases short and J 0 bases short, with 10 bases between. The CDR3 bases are TGTGCCAGCAGCCTAGGACAAGCGAACACCGGGGAGCTGTTTTTT. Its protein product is CASSLGQANTGELFF.

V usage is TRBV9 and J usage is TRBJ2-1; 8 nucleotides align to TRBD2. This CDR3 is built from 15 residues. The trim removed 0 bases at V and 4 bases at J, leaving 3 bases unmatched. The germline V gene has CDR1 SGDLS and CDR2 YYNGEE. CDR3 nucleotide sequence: TGTGCCAGCAGCGTAGACGGGGGGGTTTACAATGAGCAGTTCTTC. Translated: CASSVDGGVYNEQFF.

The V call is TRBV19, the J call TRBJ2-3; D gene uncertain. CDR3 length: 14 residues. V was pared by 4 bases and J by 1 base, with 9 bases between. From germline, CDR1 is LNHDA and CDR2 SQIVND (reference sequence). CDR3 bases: TGTGCCAGTAGTACTAGAGCTGGCACAGATACGCAGTATTTT. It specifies CASSTRAGTDTQYF.

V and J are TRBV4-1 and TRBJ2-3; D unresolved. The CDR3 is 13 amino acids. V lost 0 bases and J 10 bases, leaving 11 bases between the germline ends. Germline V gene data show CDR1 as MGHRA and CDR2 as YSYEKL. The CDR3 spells CASSQDGTPPQYF. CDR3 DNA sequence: TGCGCCAGCAGCCAAGATGGCACCCCGCCGCAGTATTTT.

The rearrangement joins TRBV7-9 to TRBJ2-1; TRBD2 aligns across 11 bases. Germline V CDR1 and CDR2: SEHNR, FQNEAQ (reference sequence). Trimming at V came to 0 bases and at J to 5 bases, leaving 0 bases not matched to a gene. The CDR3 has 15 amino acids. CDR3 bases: TGTGCCAGCAGCTTAGCGGGACTAGCGGACAATGAGCAGTTCTTC. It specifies CASSLAGLADNEQFF.

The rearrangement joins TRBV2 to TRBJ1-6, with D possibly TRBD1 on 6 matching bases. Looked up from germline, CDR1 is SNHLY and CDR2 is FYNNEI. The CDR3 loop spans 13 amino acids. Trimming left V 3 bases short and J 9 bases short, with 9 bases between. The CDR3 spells CASSDRGGSPLHF. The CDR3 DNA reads TGTGCCAGCAGTGACAGGGGCGGTTCACCCCTCCACTTT.

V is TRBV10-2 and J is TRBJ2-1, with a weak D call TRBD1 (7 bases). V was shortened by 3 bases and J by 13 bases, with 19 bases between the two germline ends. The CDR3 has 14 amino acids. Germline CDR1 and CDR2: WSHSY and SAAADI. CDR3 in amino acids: CASSETGANRGQFF. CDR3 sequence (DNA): TGCGCCAGCAGTGAAACGGGGGCAAACAGGGGACAGTTCTTC.

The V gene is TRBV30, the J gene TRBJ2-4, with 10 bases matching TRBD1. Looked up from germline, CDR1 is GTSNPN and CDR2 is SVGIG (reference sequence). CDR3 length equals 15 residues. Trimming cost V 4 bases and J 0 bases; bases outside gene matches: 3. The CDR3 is CAWKRDRGAKNIQYF. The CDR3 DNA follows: TGTGCCTGGAAAAGGGACAGGGGAGCCAAAAACATTCAGTACTTC.

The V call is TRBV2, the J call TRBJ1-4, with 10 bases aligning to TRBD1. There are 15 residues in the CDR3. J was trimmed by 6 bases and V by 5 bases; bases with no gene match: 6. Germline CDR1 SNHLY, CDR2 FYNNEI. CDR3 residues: CASSPDRGPDEKLFF. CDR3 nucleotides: TGTGCCAGCAGTCCCGACAGGGGGCCGGATGAAAAACTGTTTTTT.

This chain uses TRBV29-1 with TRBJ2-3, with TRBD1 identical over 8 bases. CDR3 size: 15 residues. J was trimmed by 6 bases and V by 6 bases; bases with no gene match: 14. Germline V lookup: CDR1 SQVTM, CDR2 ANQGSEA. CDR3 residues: CSVWTGKRLYDTQYF. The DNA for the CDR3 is TGCAGCGTCTGGACAGGGAAAAGATTATACGATACGCAGTATTTT.

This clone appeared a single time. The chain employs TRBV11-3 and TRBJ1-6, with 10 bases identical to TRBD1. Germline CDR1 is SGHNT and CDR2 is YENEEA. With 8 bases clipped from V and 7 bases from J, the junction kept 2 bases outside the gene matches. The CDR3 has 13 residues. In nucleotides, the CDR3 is TGTGCCAGCGGACAGGGGGTAAATTCACCCCTCCACTTT. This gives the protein CASGQGVNSPLHF.